The source of this TCR beta chain is a study of vaccination effects on CD4 cells after COVID-19. Whole-study context: Either the BNT162b2 or mRNA-1273 vaccine was given to participants in two doses.

Before sequencing took place, the ViraFEST assay used viral peptide pools to expand antigen-specific CD4+ T cells. Subsequent to a culture period of under twelve days, CD4+ T cells were isolated. Recipients of the vaccine had no prior SARS-CoV-2 infection and negative nucleocapsid antibodies. The researchers cultured fewer than 2.5 million PBMC per well with 8 to 10 IU/ml IL-2 and 7.5 to 10 ug/ml peptides. On days 3 and 7, fresh IL-2 medium replaced half the medium. Clones were sequenced by immunoSEQ multiplex PCR, and TCRdb holds only the in-frame ones, with some missing. The sample shows tens of thousands of clones, 79% of them seen only once. As concerns this clone: As yet, its antigen is unknown.

V lost 8 bases, J lost 11 bases, and 15 bases lay in between. Germline CDR1 MDHEN, CDR2 SYDVKM. The CDR3 loop spans 12 amino acids. The sequences come from CD4+ T cells from PBMCs cultured with HCoV-OC43 spike peptides, collected before COVID-19 vaccination. As for subset: HCoV-OC43 spike overlapping peptide pool stimulation. The chain has TRBV28 and TRBJ1-4; maybe TRBD1 (5 bases). The TCR was taken from a human donor who received a COVID-19 vaccine. Written as DNA, the CDR3 is TGTGCCAGCTACGGGGGGACGTTGAAACTGTTTTTT. Translation gives CASYGGTLKLFF.